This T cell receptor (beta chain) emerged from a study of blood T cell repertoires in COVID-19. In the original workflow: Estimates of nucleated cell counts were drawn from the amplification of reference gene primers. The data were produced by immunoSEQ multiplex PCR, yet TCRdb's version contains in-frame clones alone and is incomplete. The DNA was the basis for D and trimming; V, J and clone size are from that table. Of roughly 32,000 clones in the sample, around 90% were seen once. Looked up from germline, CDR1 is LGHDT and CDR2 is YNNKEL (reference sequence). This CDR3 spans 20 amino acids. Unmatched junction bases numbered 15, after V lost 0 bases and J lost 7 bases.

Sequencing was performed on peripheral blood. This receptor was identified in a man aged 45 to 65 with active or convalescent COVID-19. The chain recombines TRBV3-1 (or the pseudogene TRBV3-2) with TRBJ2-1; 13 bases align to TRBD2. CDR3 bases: TGTGCCAGCAGCCAAGATTGGGGGACAGGGGGACTAGCGGGATTGAATGAGCAGTTCTTC. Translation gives CASSQDWGTGGLAGLNEQFF.